What follows describes a single TCR beta chain. The data were obtained in a study of T cell changes during pregnancy in multiple sclerosis. The CDR3 consists of 15 residues. CDR1 is SGHTA and CDR2 is FQGNSA in the germline V gene. V trimming: 5 bases; J trimming: 1 base; junction bases outside the gene matches: 2. Some clones are missing from TCRdb's copy, which holds only in-frame ones; the method was immunoSEQ multiplex PCR. The sample has some 39,000 clones, under 95% seen once; the top ten hold under 0.75%. This clonotype originated in a female donor in good health, enrolled as a control in a pregnancy study. The source material was CD4+ T cells from peripheral blood mononuclear cells, sampled in the second trimester of pregnancy. V is TRBV7-2 and J is TRBJ2-6; 7 bases are a match to TRBD2. CDR3 residues: CASSKGGSGANVLTF. CDR3 nucleotides: TGTGCCAGCAGCAAGGGAGGGTCTGGGGCCAACGTCCTGACTTTC.